The clone carrying this T cell receptor beta chain was found a few times. The antigen is undetermined. In the same sample, other DNA sequences code for this CDR3. This sample is part of a study of shared clonotypes between healthy human individuals. Findings of the study overall: Several donors shared around 5.2% of their naive CD4 clonotypes.

The junction had 2 bases not matched to a gene; V was cut back by 0 bases and J by 2 bases. Germline V lookup: CDR1 SGHDT, CDR2 YYEEEE. The CDR3 consists of 15 residues. Profiled with immunoSEQ multiplex PCR; TCRdb holds only in-frame clones, not every one. Here the sample spans about 1 million clones, 75% being singletons. The chain combines TRBV5-6 with TRBJ2-5; 9 bases align to TRBD1. The clonotype comes from a man younger than 30 in good health. Sequencing used memory CD4+ T cells sorted from blood. Subset of the sample: CD45RA-negative fraction. CDR3 nucleotide sequence: TGTGCCAGCAGCTTGGGACAGGGGGTTCAAGAGACCCAGTACTTC. Its protein is CASSLGQGVQETQYF. The variable domain in full, with the rest retrieved from reference TRBV5-6 and TRBJ2-5, is DAGVTQSPTHLIKTRGQQVTLRCSPKSGHDTVSWYQQALGQGPQFIFQYYEEEERQRGNFPDRFSGHQFPNYSSELNVNALLLGDSALYLCASSLGQGVQETQYFGPGTRLLVL.